The source of this T cell receptor (beta chain) is a study of blood T cells in healthy people across ages. Whole-study findings and limits: Those diversity estimates obtained from one million T cells were thought to be underestimates.

RNA extraction gave at least 5.5 micrograms of total RNA per sample. Then a second PCR, running roughly 7 to 11 cycles, was carried out with a sample-barcoded 5' primer and a J-beta primer mix. A single record per CDR3 protein comes from TCRdb applying MiXCR to the 5' RACE reads. The sample consists of almost 800,000 distinct CDR3 sequences, roughly 60% of them appearing once. This CDR3 contains 15 residues. Germline V gene data show CDR1 as SEHNR and CDR2 as FQNEAQ (reference sequence). The ends were cut back, 5 bases at V and 3 bases at J, with 13 bases in the middle. A note on this clonotype: Its antigen is undetermined.

The sequenced sample consisted of blood. The clonotype originates from a man aged 25 to 40 in good health. The chain carries TRBV7-9 and TRBJ1-4, with D perhaps matching TRBD1 (6 bases). CDR3 residues: CASSPRQASNEKLFF. The CDR3 bases are TGTGCCAGCAGCCCTCGACAGGCCTCTAATGAAAAACTGTTTTTT.